The clone carrying this T cell receptor beta chain showed up just a few times. Its cognate antigen is unknown. The germline CDR1 and CDR2 sequences are MNHEY and SVGEGT. J gave up 5 bases and V 6 bases, and 8 bases lay outside the gene matches. The CDR3 sequence is 14 residues long. Via MiXCR, TCRdb re-called the reads, giving one row per CDR3 protein. Of hundreds of thousands of distinct CDR3 sequences in the sample, less than 35% are singletons; the top ten hold around 11%. The sample comes from a study of T cell repertoires in cytomegalovirus infection. Looking at the study overall: Indicated by public TCR beta signatures were CMV infection and matching HLA type.

Study-wide points: It was HLA-C-restricted CMV-specific TCR beta clonotypes that dominated the response ex vivo. Of the TCR beta families, the public ones yielded a cumulative frequency that identified carriers of CMV plus the relevant HLA.

This sample comprised cultured CD8+ T cells from PBMCs, obtained from culture after CMV antigen stimulation. V usage is TRBV6-2 or TRBV6-3 and J usage is TRBJ2-7; 9 bases fit TRBD1. This receptor was identified in a human donor in good health (CMV status not recorded). Some clones in this sample may be carry-over from other donors' samples. CDR3: CASRAGTGWNEQYV. The CDR3 bases are TGTGCCAGCAGGGCCGGGACAGGGTGGAACGAGCAGTACGTC.